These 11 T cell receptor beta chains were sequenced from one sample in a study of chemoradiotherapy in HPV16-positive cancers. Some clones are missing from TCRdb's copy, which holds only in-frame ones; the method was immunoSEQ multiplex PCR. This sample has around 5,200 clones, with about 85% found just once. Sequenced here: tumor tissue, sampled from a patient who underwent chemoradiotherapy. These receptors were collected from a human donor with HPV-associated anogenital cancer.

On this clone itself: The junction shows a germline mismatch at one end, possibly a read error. CDR3 DNA sequence: TGTGCCACCAGTGAGTCGAGAGGGAACACTGAAGCTTTCTTT. It is translated as CATSESRGNTEAFF. The chain links TRBV10-3 to TRBJ1-1; D unresolved. In germline, CDR1 is ENHRY, CDR2 SYGVKD. The CDR3 totals 14 residues.

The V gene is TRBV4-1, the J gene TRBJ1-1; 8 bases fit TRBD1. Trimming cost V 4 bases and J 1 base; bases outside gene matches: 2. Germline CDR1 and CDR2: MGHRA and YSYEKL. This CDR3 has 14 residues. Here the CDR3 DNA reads TGCGCCAGCAGCCCAGGACAGGGGAACACTGAAGCTTTCTTT. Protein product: CASSPGQGNTEAFF.

In nucleotides, the CDR3 is TGCGCCAGCAGCTTCCCCCCTTGGACAGGAAACACCGGGGAGCTGTTTTTT. Translation: CASSFPPWTGNTGELFF. The chain links TRBV5-1 to TRBJ2-2; the match to TRBD1 covers 7 bases. Germline CDR1 and CDR2: SGHRS and YFSETQ. This CDR3 comprises 17 residues. V lost 2 bases to trimming and J lost 2 bases; unmatched junction nucleotides: 9.

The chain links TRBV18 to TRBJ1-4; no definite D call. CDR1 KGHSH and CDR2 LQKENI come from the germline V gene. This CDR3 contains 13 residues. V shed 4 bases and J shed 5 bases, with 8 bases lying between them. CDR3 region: CASSRSKNEKLFF. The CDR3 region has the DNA TGTGCCAGCTCACGGTCTAAAAATGAAAAACTGTTTTTT.

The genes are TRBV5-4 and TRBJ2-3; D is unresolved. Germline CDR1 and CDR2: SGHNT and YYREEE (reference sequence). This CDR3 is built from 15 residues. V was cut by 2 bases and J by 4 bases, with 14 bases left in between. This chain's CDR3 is CASSFDSLGADTQYF. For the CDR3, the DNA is TGTGCCAGCAGCTTCGACTCTCTAGGCGCAGATACGCAGTATTTT.

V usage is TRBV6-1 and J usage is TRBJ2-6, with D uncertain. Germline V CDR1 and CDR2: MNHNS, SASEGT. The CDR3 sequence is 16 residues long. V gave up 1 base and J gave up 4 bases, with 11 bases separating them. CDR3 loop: CASSEVEGLGANVLTF. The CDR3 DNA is TGTGCCAGCAGTGAAGTCGAAGGTCTCGGGGCCAACGTCCTGACTTTC.

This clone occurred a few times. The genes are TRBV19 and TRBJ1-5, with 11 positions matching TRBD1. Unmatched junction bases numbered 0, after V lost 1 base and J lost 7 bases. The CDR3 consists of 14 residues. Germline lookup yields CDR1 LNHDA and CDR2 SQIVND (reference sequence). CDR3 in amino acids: CASSIGTGGQPQHF. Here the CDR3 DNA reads TGTGCCAGTAGTATAGGGACAGGGGGCCAGCCCCAGCATTTT.

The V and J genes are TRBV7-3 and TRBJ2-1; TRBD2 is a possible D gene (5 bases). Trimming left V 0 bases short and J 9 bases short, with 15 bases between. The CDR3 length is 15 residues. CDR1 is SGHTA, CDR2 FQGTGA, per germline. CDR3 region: CASSLTLGSVGEQFF. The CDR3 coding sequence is TGTGCCAGCAGCTTAACGTTAGGTAGCGTGGGTGAGCAGTTCTTC.

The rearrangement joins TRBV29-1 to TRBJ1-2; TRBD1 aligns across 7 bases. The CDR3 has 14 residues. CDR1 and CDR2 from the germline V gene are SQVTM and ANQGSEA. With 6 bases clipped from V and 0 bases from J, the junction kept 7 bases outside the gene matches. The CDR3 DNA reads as TGCAGCGTCGCCAGGGACAGCACTAACTATGGCTACACCTTC. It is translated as CSVARDSTNYGYTF.

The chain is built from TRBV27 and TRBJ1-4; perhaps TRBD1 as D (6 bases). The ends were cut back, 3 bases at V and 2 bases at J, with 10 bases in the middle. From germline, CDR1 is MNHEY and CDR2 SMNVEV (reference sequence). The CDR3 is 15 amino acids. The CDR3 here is CASSLRGGTNEKLFF. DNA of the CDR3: TGTGCCAGCAGTTTGAGAGGGGGTACTAATGAAAAACTGTTTTTT.

CDR3 sequence: CASSVGQAMNTEAFF. DNA for the CDR3: TGTGCCAGCAGCGTAGGACAGGCGATGAACACTGAAGCTTTCTTT. The J gene is TRBJ1-1, the V gene TRBV5-8, with 7 bases lining up with TRBD1. V shed 4 bases, J shed 0 bases, and the junction held 6 bases outside the gene matches. Germline CDR1 reads SGHTS; CDR2 reads YDEGEE. The CDR3 totals 15 residues.